This TCR beta chain was retrieved from a study of blood T cells in healthy people across ages. The study, taken as a whole, reports: More naive CD4+ cells and higher diversity marked long-lived donors relative to aged donors. TCR beta diversity was tightly associated with the proportion of naive T cells.

Sample-barcoded 5' priming and a J-beta primer mix drove a second PCR of about 6 to 12 cycles. From the 5' RACE reads, TCRdb called clonotypes with MiXCR, one entry per CDR3 protein. The sample comprises around 1,100,000 distinct CDR3 sequences, around two fifths of which are singletons, and under 15% rests with the top ten. The table lists this clonotype with many counts. Its antigen remains unidentified. V trimming: 6 bases; J trimming: 10 bases; junction bases outside the gene matches: 3. In germline, CDR1 is MNHEY, CDR2 SVGAGI. CDR3 length: 11 residues. The origin of this receptor is a man between 18 and 29 years old in good health. What was sequenced was blood. The chain employs TRBV6-5 and TRBJ1-2; the match to TRBD1 covers 9 bases. The CDR3: CASRRTGDYTF. The CDR3 region has the DNA TGTGCCAGCAGGCGGACAGGGGACTACACCTTC.